The sequence of this T cell receptor beta chain was determined in a study of beta chain features in type 1 diabetes. Study observations and caveats: Across all four CD4+ subsets, people with type 1 diabetes showed modestly shorter TCRB CDR3s. Cells carrying high TCR expression could end up over-represented when cDNA is sequenced.

Expressed TCRB transcripts were sequenced after all isolated RNA was converted to cDNA. The data were produced by immunoSEQ multiplex PCR, yet TCRdb's version contains in-frame clones alone and is incomplete. Of under 400,000 clones in the sample, about 14% were seen once. Each population that was sorted was more than 98% pure. As regards this clone: Its antigen is unknown.

Material: central memory CD4+ T cells from blood. The source is a man aged 30-40 years in good health.

CDR3 DNA sequence: TGTGCCACCAGCAGAGTCGGGGGCAATAATGAAGCTTTCTTT. Its protein product is CATSRVGGNNEAFF. The chain carries TRBV15 and TRBJ1-1; the D gene is possibly TRBD1 (6 bases). The CDR3 contains 14 residues. Germline V gene sequence: CDR1 LNHNV, CDR2 YYDKDF (reference sequence). With 1 base removed from V and 7 bases from J, the gap between germline ends came to 13 bases.